The clone carrying this T cell receptor (beta chain) was seen more than once but under ten times. TCRdb reanalysed the 5' RACE reads using MiXCR and keeps one entry per CDR3 protein. The table lists about 170,000 distinct CDR3 sequences, approximately 9.9% of them singletons, with approximately 34% in the top ten. This sample was included in a study of T cells after yellow fever vaccination. There are 17 residues in the CDR3. Germline V lookup: CDR1 SEHNR, CDR2 FQNEAQ (reference sequence). The V segment lost 4 bases and the J segment 1 base; nucleotides outside the gene matches: 11. The sequence derives from a man between 18 and 29 years old who received the YFV17D yellow fever vaccine. This material consisted of CD8+ T cells sorted from PBMCs, taken 15 days after the yellow fever booster vaccination. The chain joins TRBV7-9 to TRBJ2-5; 8 positions agree with TRBD2. CDR3 coding DNA: TGTGCCAGCAGCTCAAGTCGGAGCGGGGGTTTCCAAGAGACCCAGTACTTC. It specifies CASSSSRSGGFQETQYF.